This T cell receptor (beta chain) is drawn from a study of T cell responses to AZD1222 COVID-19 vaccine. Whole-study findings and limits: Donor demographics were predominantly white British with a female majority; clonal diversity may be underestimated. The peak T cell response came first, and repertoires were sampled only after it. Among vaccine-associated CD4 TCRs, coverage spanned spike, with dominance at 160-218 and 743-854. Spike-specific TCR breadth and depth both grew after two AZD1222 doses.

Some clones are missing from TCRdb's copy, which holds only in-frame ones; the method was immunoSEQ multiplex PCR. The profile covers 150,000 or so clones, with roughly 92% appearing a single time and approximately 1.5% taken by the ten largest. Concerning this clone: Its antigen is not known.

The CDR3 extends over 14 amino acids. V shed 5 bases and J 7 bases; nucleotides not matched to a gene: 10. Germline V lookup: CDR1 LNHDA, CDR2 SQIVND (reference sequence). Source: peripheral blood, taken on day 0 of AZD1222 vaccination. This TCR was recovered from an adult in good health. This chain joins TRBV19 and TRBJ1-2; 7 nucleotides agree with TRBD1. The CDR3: CASSPATGFRGYTF. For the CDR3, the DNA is TGTGCCAGTAGTCCTGCGACAGGGTTCCGTGGCTACACCTTC.